The 19 T cell receptor beta chains in this list originate from one sample, sequenced in a study of vaccination effects on CD4 cells after COVID-19. The antigens of these receptors remain unknown. This table comes from immunoSEQ multiplex PCR, and its TCRdb copy is limited to in-frame clones, with some not included. The table lists almost 15,000 clones, roughly 80% of them singletons. Within the ViraFEST assay, antigen-specific CD4+ T cells underwent expansion with viral peptide pools prior to sequencing. Investigators separated out CD4+ T cells once around 11 days of culture had passed. PCR-confirmed SARS-CoV-2 infection occurred in the person between March and December 2020. Either the mRNA-1273 or the BNT162b2 vaccine was given to participants as two doses. This specimen was CD4+ T cells from PBMCs cultured with HCoV-NL63 spike peptides, taken after COVID-19 vaccination. The receptors come from a human donor who had a prior SARS-CoV-2 infection.

In this sample, this clone turned up once. J is TRBJ2-3 and V is TRBV5-6; D uncertain. This CDR3 is built from 12 residues. Trimming cost V 2 bases and J 4 bases, with 5 bases left between them. Germline CDR1 is SGHDT and CDR2 is YYEEEE. CDR3 in amino acids: CASSFFADTQYF. The CDR3 DNA sequence: TGTGCCAGCAGCTTTTTTGCAGATACGCAGTATTTT. The variable domain in full, completed from reference TRBV5-6 and TRBJ2-3, reads DAGVTQSPTHLIKTRGQQVTLRCSPKSGHDTVSWYQQALGQGPQFIFQYYEEEERQRGNFPDRFSGHQFPNYSSELNVNALLLGDSALYLCASSFFADTQYFGPGTRLTVL.

The rearrangement links TRBV30 to TRBJ2-7; maybe TRBD2 (8 bases). The CDR3 extends over 15 amino acids. Germline V CDR1 and CDR2: GTSNPN, SVGIG (reference sequence). V dropped 0 bases and J dropped 3 bases, with 15 bases sitting between them. The DNA of the CDR3 is TGTGCCTGGAGTGTGACAGGGCGGGAGGTCTACGAGCAGTACTTC. Protein sequence: CAWSVTGREVYEQYF.

This chain joins TRBV10-3 and TRBJ1-5, with unresolved D. The CDR3 consists of 13 residues. The germline V gene encodes CDR1 ENHRY and CDR2 SYGVKD. Trimming removed 11 bases at V and 1 base at J, with 12 bases between. The CDR3 sequence is CASAWGSNQPQHF. The CDR3 nucleotides are TGTGCCTCCGCCTGGGGAAGCAATCAGCCCCAGCATTTT.

The chain joins TRBV25-1 to TRBJ1-5; unclear D gene. The CDR3 runs 16 residues. The V gene lost 3 bases and the J gene lost 7 bases, with 19 bases spanning the gap. Germline V lookup: CDR1 MGHDK, CDR2 SYGVNS. The CDR3 DNA reads TGTGCCAGCAGTGAGTCGCGTTTTAGGGCACAGCAGCCCCAGCATTTT. Translating gives CASSESRFRAQQPQHF. The complete variable domain, with remaining parts taken from reference TRBV25-1 and TRBJ1-5, reads EADIYQTPRYLVIGTGKKITLECSQTMGHDKMYWYQQDPGMELHLIHYSYGVNSTEKGDLSSESTVSRIRTEHFPLTLESARPSHTSQYLCASSESRFRAQQPQHFGDGTRLSIL.

The chain recombines TRBV2 with TRBJ1-5, with D hard to call. The CDR3 is 16 residues long. Germline-derived CDR1 and CDR2 are SNHLY and FYNNEI. V was trimmed by 0 bases and J by 2 bases, leaving 11 bases between them. CDR3 bases: TGTGCCAGCAGTGAAGCGGGGAGAGGCGGCAATCAGCCCCAGCATTTT. Amino acids: CASSEAGRGGNQPQHF.

The V call is TRBV7-2, the J call TRBJ1-5; TRBD1 might be the D (6 bases). The germline gives CDR1 SGHTA, CDR2 FQGNSA. The CDR3 runs 15 residues. Trimming cost V 3 bases and J 7 bases, with 16 bases left between them. CDR3 bases: TGTGCCAGCAGCTTCGTTACCAGGGGTGGCCAGCCCCAGCATTTT. Protein sequence: CASSFVTRGGQPQHF. Combining the CDR3 with reference TRBV7-2 and TRBJ1-5 gives the whole variable domain GAGVSQSPSNKVTEKGKDVELRCDPISGHTALYWYRQSLGQGLEFLIYFQGNSAPDKSGLPSDRFSAERTGGSVSTLTIQRTQQEDSAVYLCASSFVTRGGQPQHFGDGTRLSIL.

The chain links TRBV7-3 to TRBJ2-2; D may be TRBD1 (6 bases). Germline-derived CDR1 and CDR2 are SGHTA and FQGTGA. The CDR3 covers 15 residues. V lost 5 bases to trimming and J lost 4 bases, with 14 bases between them. As DNA, the CDR3 is TGTGCCAGCAGCAAAACAGGGTCAGGCACCGGGGAGCTGTTTTTT. This sequence encodes CASSKTGSGTGELFF.

V gene TRBV6-5 combines with J gene TRBJ1-1; TRBD1 is a possible D gene (5 bases). From germline, CDR1 is MNHEY and CDR2 SVGAGI. This CDR3 comprises 14 residues. V was shortened by 7 bases and J by 0 bases, with 12 bases between the two germline ends. The CDR3 reads CASTPTVMNTEAFF. In DNA form, the CDR3 reads TGTGCCAGCACCCCGACAGTCATGAACACTGAAGCTTTCTTT.

V is TRBV30 and J is TRBJ2-3; TRBD1 matches at 7 bases. This CDR3 has 14 residues. Germline assignment: CDR1 GTSNPN and CDR2 SVGIG (reference sequence). Trimming at V came to 3 bases and at J to 4 bases, leaving 7 bases not matched to a gene. CDR3 coding DNA: TGTGCCTGGAGGCGACAGGGAAACTCAGATACGCAGTATTTT. The encoded protein is CAWRRQGNSDTQYF.

This clone turned up a few times. The rearrangement joins TRBV6-4 to TRBJ1-2, with D perhaps matching TRBD1 (5 bases). CDR3 length equals 12 residues. Germline values: CDR1 MRHNA, CDR2 SNTAGT. V was pared by 7 bases and J by 8 bases, with 14 bases between. DNA for the CDR3: TGTGCCAGCAACGACGGGGGTGGAGGCTACACCTTC. It yields the protein CASNDGGGGYTF.

This rearrangement joins TRBV7-2 to TRBJ1-6; 9 bases fit TRBD1. In germline, CDR1 is SGHTA, CDR2 FQGNSA. Trimming removed 5 bases from V and 4 bases from J; junction bases left unmatched: 9. The CDR3 loop spans 17 amino acids. CDR3: CASSPRGTGLYNSPLHF. CDR3 sequence (DNA): TGTGCCAGCAGCCCTAGGGGGACAGGGCTTTATAATTCACCCCTCCACTTT.

The CDR3 spells CASSRNPGRTYEQYF. The CDR3 DNA reads as TGTGCCAGCAGCCGCAACCCGGGACGGACCTACGAGCAGTACTTC. V gene TRBV7-8 combines with J gene TRBJ2-7, with D perhaps being TRBD1 or TRBD2 (5 bases each). From germline, CDR1 is SGHVS and CDR2 FQNEAQ. The CDR3 loop spans 15 amino acids. Trimming stripped 5 bases from V and 2 bases from J, with 16 bases between.

The V gene is TRBV15, the J gene TRBJ2-7; tentative D call: TRBD2 (7 bases). The CDR3 extends over 15 amino acids. Between the trimmed V and J ends, which lost 1 base and 2 bases, there was a span of 12 bases. The germline gives CDR1 LNHNV, CDR2 YYDKDF (reference sequence). DNA of the CDR3: TGTGCCACCAGCAGAGGGGGGGGCGCTACCTACGAGCAGTACTTC. As protein: CATSRGGGATYEQYF. Combining the CDR3 with reference TRBV15 and TRBJ2-7 gives the whole variable domain DAMVIQNPRYQVTQFGKPVTLSCSQTLNHNVMYWYQQKSSQAPKLLFHYYDKDFNNEADTPDNFQSRRPNTSFCFLDIRSPGLGDTAMYLCATSRGGGATYEQYFGPGTRLTVT.

V usage is TRBV10-3 and J usage is TRBJ2-2, with 9 nucleotides matching TRBD2. With 8 bases clipped from V and 0 bases from J, the junction kept 7 bases outside the gene matches. CDR1 is ENHRY and CDR2 is SYGVKD in the germline V gene. The length of the CDR3 is 16 residues. The CDR3 nucleotides read TGTGCCATCCGGGATTCTAGCGGGACGAACACCGGGGAGCTGTTTTTT. This sequence encodes CAIRDSSGTNTGELFF.

This clone appeared once. The chain is built from TRBV7-2 and TRBJ2-3; D is uncertain. Trimming stripped 4 bases from V and 4 bases from J, with 15 bases between. There are 15 residues in the CDR3. Germline CDR1 reads SGHTA; CDR2 reads FQGNSA. The CDR3 region is CASSSTSVLPDTQYF. The CDR3 DNA reads TGTGCCAGCAGCTCCACTTCGGTCCTCCCAGATACGCAGTATTTT. Combining the CDR3 with reference TRBV7-2 and TRBJ2-3 gives the whole variable domain GAGVSQSPSNKVTEKGKDVELRCDPISGHTALYWYRQSLGQGLEFLIYFQGNSAPDKSGLPSDRFSAERTGGSVSTLTIQRTQQEDSAVYLCASSSTSVLPDTQYFGPGTRLTVL.

This clone appeared a few times. The chain recombines TRBV3-1 (or the pseudogene TRBV3-2) with TRBJ2-5; 10 bases line up with TRBD1. Per the germline V gene, CDR1 is LGHDT and CDR2 is YNNKEL (reference sequence). The CDR3 contains 17 residues. V shed 2 bases and J 6 bases; nucleotides not matched to a gene: 12. The DNA of the CDR3 is TGTGCCAGCAGCCAACTACCATCGACAGGGGGCGCTCAGACCCAGTACTTC. The encoded protein is CASSQLPSTGGAQTQYF.

This clone was seen only a few times. J is TRBJ2-2 and V is TRBV29-1, with D perhaps matching TRBD1 (5 bases). Trimming removed 5 bases from V and 4 bases from J, with 17 bases in between. The germline gives CDR1 SQVTM, CDR2 ANQGSEA. This CDR3 contains 15 residues. CDR3: CSVHRQGKGTGELFF. The CDR3 DNA is TGCAGCGTTCACCGTCAGGGCAAGGGCACCGGGGAGCTGTTTTTT.

The chain employs TRBV3-1 (or the pseudogene TRBV3-2) and TRBJ2-7; 7 bases are shared with TRBD1. J lost 0 bases, V lost 2 bases, and 10 bases had no gene match. The CDR3 has 17 amino acids. Germline loops: CDR1 LGHDT, CDR2 YNNKEL (reference sequence). In nucleotides, the CDR3 is TGTGCCAGCAGCCAACGACAGGGAATGGGGTACTCCTACGAGCAGTACTTC. Translated, it gives CASSQRQGMGYSYEQYF.

The chain is built from TRBV9 and TRBJ2-3, with no clear D. Looked up from germline, CDR1 is SGDLS and CDR2 is YYNGEE. The CDR3 spans 14 residues. The V end was cut by 0 bases, the J end by 4 bases, with 9 bases between. DNA of the CDR3: TGTGCCAGCAGCGTAGGCGGTGCCCCAGATACGCAGTATTTT. Translated, it gives CASSVGGAPDTQYF.